The entry below gives a single T cell receptor (beta chain) sequence along with its context. The data originate from a study of OX40 agonist ivuxolimab in advanced cancers. Germline CDR1 is MDHEN and CDR2 is SYDVKM. Trimming cost V 7 bases and J 7 bases, with 10 bases left between them. CDR3 length: 12 residues. TCRdb's table, derived via immunoSEQ multiplex PCR, lists solely in-frame clones and lacks some. Here the sample spans 75,000 to 95,000 clones, 80% to 90% being singletons. The chain joins TRBV28 to TRBJ1-4; no clear D. The receptor was derived from an adult with an advanced solid tumor such as melanoma, head and neck, liver or kidney cancer. The material sequenced was CD4+ or CD8+ T cells sorted from blood, taken in a trial of the OX40 agonist ivuxolimab. In DNA form, the CDR3 reads TGTGCCAGCAATTACGGGGTTGAAAAACTGTTTTTT. This gives the protein CASNYGVEKLFF.